This is a list of T cell receptor beta chains from one sample in a study of blood T cells in healthy people across ages. TCRdb ran MiXCR on the 5' RACE reads and lists one entry per CDR3 protein. Of over 600,000 distinct CDR3 sequences in the sample, 35% to 50% were seen once. What was sequenced was blood. The receptors were sampled from a man older than 75 in good health. Each CDR3 is given with its conserved first and last residue. The D gene is left open where the match is weak. For some rows the clone size is stated as once, few or many, or as a class when expanded; others skip it.

CASPTRGRRSNQPQHF TGTGCCAGCCCCACCCGGGGCCGGAGAAGCAATCAGCCCCAGCATTTT TRBV6-5 NA TRBJ1-5 few
CASSYAWDYEQYF TGTGCCAGCAGTTACGCCTGGGACTACGAGCAGTACTTC TRBV6-5 NA TRBJ2-7 NA
CASSLDRAGRGEQYF TGTGCCAGCAGCTTAGATCGAGCGGGAAGGGGGGAGCAGTACTTC TRBV7-2 NA TRBJ2-7 few
CASSRASGGSYNEQYF TGTGCCAGCAGCCGGGCTAGCGGGGGCTCCTACAATGAGCAGTACTTC TRBV3-1 TRBD2 TRBJ2-7 NA
CASSVSLGLELFF TGTGCCAGCAGTGTATCACTGGGGTTGGAGCTGTTTTTT TRBV28 NA TRBJ2-2 NA
CASSENGVYGYTF TGTGCCAGCAGTGAAAATGGTGTCTATGGCTACACCTTC TRBV2 NA TRBJ1-2 few
CASSSGLLADTQYF TGTGCCAGCAGCTCGGGACTACTCGCAGATACGCAGTATTTT TRBV7-2 TRBD2 TRBJ2-3 few
CASSQELGSYYGYTF TGCGCCAGCAGCCAAGAACTGGGGTCCTACTATGGCTACACCTTC TRBV4-3 NA TRBJ1-2 few
CASSLDRSVGYTF TGTGCCAGCAGCTTAGATCGGTCGGTTGGCTACACCTTC TRBV11-2 NA TRBJ1-2 NA
CASSYRAGVGYEQYF TGTGCCAGCAGTTACAGAGCGGGAGTGGGCTACGAGCAGTACTTC TRBV6-5 TRBD2 TRBJ2-7 few
CATSDPRAPQETQYF TGTGCCACCAGTGATCCCAGGGCTCCCCAAGAGACCCAGTACTTC TRBV24-1 NA TRBJ2-5 few
CASSGRLAGSLETQYF TGTGCCAGCAGCGGCAGACTAGCGGGGTCTCTAGAGACCCAGTACTTC TRBV7-9 TRBD2 TRBJ2-5 few
CASSQGISRGTFMNTEAFF TGTGCCAGCAGCCAAGGGATTTCCAGGGGTACCTTCATGAACACTGAAGCTTTCTTT TRBV3-1 NA TRBJ1-1 NA
CAWSRTAGPLHF TGTGCCTGGAGTAGGACGGCGGGACCCCTCCACTTT TRBV30 NA TRBJ1-6 once
CASSELGGKQPQHF TGCGCCAGCAGTGAGCTGGGGGGCAAGCAGCCCCAGCATTTT TRBV10-2 NA TRBJ1-5 NA
CASSQMGQAPYEQYF TGCGCCAGCAGCCAAATGGGACAGGCGCCCTACGAGCAGTACTTC TRBV4-1 TRBD1 TRBJ2-7 few
CASSGGTGQGNQPQHF TGTGCCAGCAGTGGAGGAACAGGACAGGGGAATCAGCCCCAGCATTTT TRBV6-1 TRBD1 TRBJ1-5 NA
CSARTASNSPLHF TGCAGTGCTAGGACAGCGTCGAATTCACCCCTCCACTTT TRBV20-1 NA TRBJ1-6 few
CASSQGGGQAETQYF TGTGCCAGCAGCCAGGGCGGGGGACAGGCGGAGACCCAGTACTTC TRBV4-2 NA TRBJ2-5 few
CSARDSGLAGGRKETQYF TGCAGTGCTAGAGATAGCGGACTAGCGGGAGGCCGGAAAGAGACCCAGTACTTC TRBV20-1 TRBD2 TRBJ2-5 few
CASRISAGNYEQYF TGCGCCAGCAGGATCAGCGCAGGGAACTACGAGCAGTACTTC TRBV4-1 NA TRBJ2-7 NA
CSVAAGTGNQPQHF TGCAGCGTTGCCGCCGGGACAGGAAATCAGCCCCAGCATTTT TRBV29-1 TRBD1 TRBJ1-5 NA
CASSLLAGVTDTQYF TGTGCCAGCAGCCTCCTAGCGGGAGTGACAGATACGCAGTATTTT TRBV27 TRBD2 TRBJ2-3 NA
CASSYRGTGGDEQYF TGTGCCAGCAGCTATCGGGGGACAGGGGGCGACGAGCAGTACTTC TRBV7-9 TRBD1 TRBJ2-7 few
CASLRSGGSYTDTQYF TGTGCCAGCCTCCGTAGCGGGGGCTCTTACACAGATACGCAGTATTTT TRBV2 TRBD2 TRBJ2-3 few
CASSFVSGAYNEQYF TGTGCCAGCAGCTTTGTATCAGGGGCCTACAATGAGCAGTACTTC TRBV7-6 NA TRBJ2-5 NA
CASSQQGLNTEAFF TGTGCCAGCAGCCAACAGGGGCTTAACACTGAAGCTTTCTTT TRBV5-4 TRBD1 TRBJ1-1 NA
CATSSTRLYNEQFF TGTGCCACCAGTTCCACCAGGCTCTACAATGAGCAGTTCTTC TRBV24-1 NA TRBJ2-1 NA
CASSQERSWANVLTF TGCGCCAGCAGCCAAGAAAGAAGCTGGGCCAACGTCCTGACTTTC TRBV4-1 NA TRBJ2-6 NA
CASSYGGQGAYDKQFF TGTGCCAGCAGTTACGGGGGCCAGGGGGCTTACGATAAGCAGTTCTTC TRBV6-6 TRBD1 TRBJ2-1 NA
CASSPATSLLIYERYF TGCGCCAGCAGCCCTGCGACTAGCCTTCTAATCTACGAGCGGTACTTC TRBV5-1 TRBD2 TRBJ2-4 NA
CASSKRTGGSEQYF TGTGCCAGCAGCAAGCGGACAGGGGGATCCGAGCAGTACTTC TRBV9 TRBD1 TRBJ2-7 few
CASSTGAYDGQYF TGTGCCAGCAGTACGGGAGCCTACGATGGGCAGTACTTC TRBV6-2/TRBV6-3 NA TRBJ2-7 many
CSVFARSKNIQYF TGCAGCGTTTTCGCTCGGTCCAAAAACATTCAGTACTTC TRBV29-1 NA TRBJ2-4 few
CSAKPGQDYNEQFF TGCAGTGCTAAACCGGGACAGGACTACAATGAGCAGTTCTTC TRBV20-1 TRBD1 TRBJ2-1 NA
CASSQDLQGTRYF TGTGCCAGCAGTCAAGACCTACAGGGAACCCGGTACTTC TRBV27 NA TRBJ2-7 NA
CASSPPPRRNEQYF TGTGCCAGCAGCCCCCCCCCCAGGCGGAATGAGCAGTACTTC TRBV7-2 NA TRBJ2-4 once
CASRSGQGPDTQYF TGTGCCAGCAGGTCCGGACAGGGGCCAGATACGCAGTATTTT TRBV6-5 TRBD1 TRBJ2-3 NA
CASSQYRGAYGYTF TGCGCCAGCAGCCAATACAGGGGTGCCTATGGCTACACCTTC TRBV4-3 TRBD1 TRBJ1-2 few
CASSLDQGISPLHF TGTGCCAGCAGCTTAGATCAGGGGATTTCACCCCTCCACTTT TRBV7-8 NA TRBJ1-6 NA
CASSATTGAATDEQFF TGTGCCAGCAGCGCTACCACAGGGGCCGCAACCGATGAGCAGTTCTTC TRBV9 TRBD1 TRBJ2-1 NA
CAIRDRTYEQYF TGTGCCATCCGGGACAGAACCTACGAGCAGTACTTC TRBV10-3 TRBD1 TRBJ2-7 NA
CASSYLLADTYEQYF TGTGCCAGCAGCTACTTACTAGCGGACACCTACGAGCAGTACTTC TRBV5-6 TRBD2 TRBJ2-7 NA
CVTSDGASYQETQYF TGTGTCACCAGTGATGGGGCGTCGTACCAAGAGACCCAGTACTTC TRBV24-1 NA TRBJ2-5 NA
CASSVDPGRGDEQFF TGTGCCAGCAGCGTGGATCCCGGGAGAGGCGATGAGCAGTTCTTC TRBV9 NA TRBJ2-1 NA
CASRITISTDTQYF TGTGCCAGCAGGATTACAATTAGCACAGATACGCAGTATTTT TRBV27 NA TRBJ2-3 NA